This is a list of T cell receptor beta chains from one sample in a study of control samples from healthy donors and cancer patients. Profiling relied on immunoSEQ multiplex PCR, and the TCRdb table lists in-frame clones only, not all of them. The sample has approximately 100,000 clones, roughly 83% seen once. The sample consisted of PBMCs. These receptors were taken from a man between 65 and 85 years old with lung cancer. Each CDR3 is given with its conserved first and last residue. The order of the fields is clone size, V gene, D gene, CDR3 protein. The D gene is left open where the match is weak. A clone size is listed for some rows: how often the clone was seen (once, few, many), or a class if it is expanded.

NA	TRBV6-5	NA	CASSLDISTDTQYF
NA	TRBV4-1	NA	CASSPGLRTTNLDEQYF
NA	TRBV5-1	NA	CASSLVAAPNEKLFF
NA	TRBV6-6	NA	CASSLRTKTGTRVGNTIYF
NA	TRBV6-5	NA	CASSYSASPPHQPQHF
NA	TRBV5-5	TRBD1	CASSLVTGDEKLFF
few	TRBV7-2	TRBD1	CASSLTTGGSGNTIYF
NA	TRBV28	NA	CASRVPANTQYF
NA	TRBV19	TRBD1	CASSTGGSVQPQHF
NA	TRBV9	NA	CASSGVANYGYTF
NA	TRBV5-6	NA	CASSLEGVSYGYTF
few	TRBV7-3	TRBD1	CASSSAGQGPGELFF
NA	TRBV5-1	TRBD1	CASSTGQGNVEAFF
NA	TRBV28	NA	CASSFRIGYNSPLHF
NA	TRBV29-1	NA	CSVNSGAPYGYTF
once	TRBV18	NA	CASSIQGDQPQHF
NA	TRBV6-5	NA	CASNTGREIVEAFF
NA	TRBV7-2	TRBD2	CASSLESSGGSEQYF
once	TRBV30	NA	CAWSKGGTSYEQYF
few	TRBV11-2	TRBD2	CASSLRGTSGWLEQFF
NA	TRBV5-6	NA	CASRADWTSTDTQYF
NA	TRBV30	NA	CAWSSRQGGETQYF
once	TRBV7-2	NA	CASSLKETQYF
NA	TRBV28	TRBD1	CASTGGVPKNIQYF
NA	TRBV12-3/TRBV12-4	NA	CASRADRNEKLFF
NA	TRBV9	NA	CASSETENTEAFF